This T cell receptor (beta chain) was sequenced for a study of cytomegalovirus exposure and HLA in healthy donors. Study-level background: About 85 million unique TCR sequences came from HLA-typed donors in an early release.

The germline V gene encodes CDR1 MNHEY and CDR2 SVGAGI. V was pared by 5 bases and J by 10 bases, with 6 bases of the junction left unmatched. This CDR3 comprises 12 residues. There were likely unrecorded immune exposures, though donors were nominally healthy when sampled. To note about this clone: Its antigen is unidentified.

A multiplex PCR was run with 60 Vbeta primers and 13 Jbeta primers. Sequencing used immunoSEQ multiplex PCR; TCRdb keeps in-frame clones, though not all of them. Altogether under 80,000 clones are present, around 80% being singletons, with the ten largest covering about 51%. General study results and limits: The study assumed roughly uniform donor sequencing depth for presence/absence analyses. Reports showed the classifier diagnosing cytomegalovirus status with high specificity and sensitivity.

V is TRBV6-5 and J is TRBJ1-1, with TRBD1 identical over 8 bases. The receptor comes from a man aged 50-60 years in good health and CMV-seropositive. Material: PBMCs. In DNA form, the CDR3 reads TGTGCCAGCAGTGGGACAGGCTCCACAGCTTTCTTT. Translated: CASSGTGSTAFF.